The 27 T cell receptor beta chains below were found in one sample sequenced in a study of cytomegalovirus exposure and HLA in healthy donors. A multiplex PCR was run with 60 Vbeta primers and 13 Jbeta primers. The method was immunoSEQ multiplex PCR; TCRdb's version includes in-frame clones alone and lacks a portion of them. The repertoire includes 150,000 to 180,000 clones, around 79% of them detected once, and 7.7% sits in the top ten. Material for sequencing was PBMCs. The receptors here all came from a young man in good health and CMV-seropositive.

DNA for the CDR3: TGTGCCAGCAGTCCGTTCACACAGGAAGGGGGCTACACCTTC. Residues: CASSPFTQEGGYTF. V usage is TRBV28 and J usage is TRBJ1-2; perhaps TRBD1 as D (5 bases). Germline V gene lookup returns CDR1 MDHEN and CDR2 SYDVKM. This CDR3 contains 14 residues. V was trimmed by 5 bases and J by 8 bases, leaving 18 bases between them.

The chain combines TRBV5-4 with TRBJ1-2; D is unresolved. Germline V lookup: CDR1 SGHNT, CDR2 YYREEE (reference sequence). The CDR3 spans 13 residues. V lost 4 bases, J lost 6 bases, and 13 bases lay in between. The CDR3 spells CASSPPGGNGYTF. The CDR3 coding sequence is TGTGCCAGCAGCCCTCCGGGTGGCAATGGCTACACCTTC.

The rearrangement joins TRBV28 to TRBJ2-3; 10 bases align to TRBD1. J gave up 5 bases and V 6 bases, and 8 bases lay outside the gene matches. CDR3 size: 15 residues. Germline values: CDR1 MDHEN, CDR2 SYDVKM. The CDR3 loop reads CASRPRQGAGDTQYF. The DNA of the CDR3 is TGTGCCAGCAGACCAAGACAGGGGGCGGGAGATACGCAGTATTTT.

This clone has only a few counts. The CDR3 spells CATSRVAHPSGLALAYEQYF. CDR3 nucleotide sequence: TGTGCCACCAGCAGAGTGGCCCATCCATCCGGACTAGCGCTGGCCTACGAGCAGTACTTC. This sequence joins TRBV15 and TRBJ2-7, with 9 bases identical to TRBD2. From germline, CDR1 is LNHNV and CDR2 YYDKDF (reference sequence). The CDR3 is 20 residues long. The V segment lost 1 base and the J segment 2 bases; nucleotides outside the gene matches: 18.

The CDR3 nucleotides are TGTGCCAGCTCACCACCGAGGGCAGGGGTATACAATGAGCAGTTCTTC. It is translated as CASSPPRAGVYNEQFF. The chain couples TRBV18 to TRBJ2-1; D is perhaps TRBD1 (6 bases). The CDR3 is 16 amino acids. V was shortened by 0 bases and J by 4 bases, with 13 bases between the two germline ends. Germline loops: CDR1 KGHSH, CDR2 LQKENI.

V and J are TRBV5-1 and TRBJ2-2; maybe TRBD2 (7 bases). The germline gives CDR1 SGHRS, CDR2 YFSETQ. Trimming removed 4 bases from V and 4 bases from J, with 17 bases in between. The CDR3 is 16 amino acids. CDR3 nucleotide sequence: TGCGCCAGCAGCGCTCTAGGCGGGGGCGGCACCGGGGAGCTGTTTTTT. Encoded protein: CASSALGGGGTGELFF.

The J gene is TRBJ2-3, the V gene TRBV10-3; 10 bases agree with TRBD2. CDR3 length: 16 amino acids. V gave up 11 bases and J gave up 2 bases; unmatched junction bases: 13. The V gene's germline CDR1 is ENHRY and CDR2 SYGVKD. CDR3 nucleotides: TGTGCCGCCGGGACTAGCGCCGCCTTAGCCACAGATACGCAGTATTTT. This sequence encodes CAAGTSAALATDTQYF.

This sequence joins TRBV7-2 and TRBJ2-2; possibly TRBD1 for D (5 bases). The germline gives CDR1 SGHTA, CDR2 FQGNSA. The CDR3 length is 18 residues. Trimming left V 5 bases short and J 7 bases short, with 26 bases between. CDR3 DNA: TGTGCCAGCAGCATATACAGAGGTTGGACACGAAGGAGCGGGGAGCTGTTTTTT. This sequence encodes CASSIYRGWTRRSGELFF. The variable domain in full, completed from reference TRBV7-2 and TRBJ2-2, reads GAGVSQSPSNKVTEKGKDVELRCDPISGHTALYWYRQSLGQGLEFLIYFQGNSAPDKSGLPSDRFSAERTGGSVSTLTIQRTQQEDSAVYLCASSIYRGWTRRSGELFFGEGSRLTVL.

The V gene is TRBV10-2, the J gene TRBJ2-2; the match to TRBD2 covers 9 bases. There are 17 residues in the CDR3. Germline values: CDR1 WSHSY, CDR2 SAAADI. Trimming cost V 4 bases and J 0 bases; bases outside gene matches: 6. The CDR3 loop is CASSGLGLASNTGELFF. In DNA, the CDR3 is TGCGCCAGCAGTGGGTTAGGACTAGCGTCGAACACCGGGGAGCTGTTTTTT.

A few counts support this clone. The chain is built from TRBV6-1 and TRBJ2-3; 8 bases line up with TRBD1. V was pared by 0 bases and J by 4 bases, with 6 bases of the junction left unmatched. The CDR3 covers 16 residues. The germline CDR1 and CDR2 sequences are MNHNS and SASEGT. The chain's CDR3 is CASSEAYGRGPDTQYF. The CDR3 nucleotides read TGTGCCAGCAGTGAAGCCTACGGCAGGGGGCCAGATACGCAGTATTTT.

The rearrangement links TRBV27 to TRBJ2-7, with TRBD1 identical over 8 bases. V lost 2 bases, J lost 7 bases, and 4 bases stayed unmatched. The CDR3 consists of 13 residues. From germline, CDR1 is MNHEY and CDR2 SMNVEV (reference sequence). In nucleotides, the CDR3 is TGTGCCAGCAGTTTACAGGGGGCGCGAGAGCAGTACTTC. Translating gives CASSLQGAREQYF.

J is TRBJ2-7 and V is TRBV27; TRBD2 agrees at 7 bases. Losses at the gene ends were 4 bases for V and 3 bases for J; bases not matched to a gene: 9. This CDR3 spans 15 amino acids. The germline CDR1 and CDR2 sequences are MNHEY and SMNVEV (reference sequence). CDR3 DNA: TGTGCCAGCAGTTCCGCCGTCGGGAGGAGCTACGAGCAGTACTTC. It specifies CASSSAVGRSYEQYF.

The CDR3 nucleotides read TGTGCCAGCAGCTTTTCGGACAACGGGGAGACCCAGTACTTC. Its translation is CASSFSDNGETQYF. The chain combines TRBV7-9 with TRBJ2-5; D is possibly TRBD1 (5 bases). Germline V CDR1 and CDR2: SEHNR, FQNEAQ (reference sequence). V was cut by 3 bases and J by 5 bases, with 13 bases left in between. This CDR3 is 14 amino acids long.

This chain joins TRBV15 and TRBJ2-3; 9 nucleotides agree with TRBD2. There are 17 residues in the CDR3. CDR1 LNHNV and CDR2 YYDKDF come from the germline V gene (reference sequence). V lost 3 bases to trimming and J lost 4 bases; unmatched junction nucleotides: 11. DNA of the CDR3: TGTGCCACCAGCAGGGCGCTTAGCGGGAGTTCTTCAGATACGCAGTATTTT. This translates into CATSRALSGSSSDTQYF.

The chain couples TRBV9 to TRBJ2-2; TRBD1 aligns across 10 bases. Losses at the gene ends were 5 bases for V and 8 bases for J; bases not matched to a gene: 9. The germline V gene encodes CDR1 SGDLS and CDR2 YYNGEE. The CDR3 is 15 amino acids. The CDR3 reads CASRPGQGLTGELFF. The CDR3 region has the DNA TGTGCCAGCAGGCCGGGACAGGGGTTAACAGGGGAGCTGTTTTTT. Looking up the rest from reference TRBV9 and TRBJ2-2 gives the full variable domain: DSGVTQTPKHLITATGQRVTLRCSPRSGDLSVYWYQQSLDQGLQFLIQYYNGEERAKGNILERFSAQQFPDLHSELNLSSLELGDSALYFCASRPGQGLTGELFFGEGSRLTVL.

The V gene is TRBV27, the J gene TRBJ2-1, with 9 bases aligning to TRBD2. V was clipped by 5 bases and J by 2 bases; unmatched bases: 4. Germline CDR1 MNHEY, CDR2 SMNVEV (reference sequence). The CDR3 sequence is 15 residues long. The CDR3 DNA reads as TGTGCCAGCAGTCTATTAGCGGGAGCCTACAATGAGCAGTTCTTC. Protein product: CASSLLAGAYNEQFF.

The chain combines TRBV6-6 with TRBJ2-5, with 9 bases fitting TRBD2. Germline V gives CDR1 MNHNY, CDR2 SVGAGI (reference sequence). V was pared by 0 bases and J by 4 bases, with 6 bases of the junction left unmatched. The CDR3 has 16 residues. In DNA, the CDR3 is TGTGCCAGCAGTTACTCGCGGGGGGGCGGCGGAGAGACCCAGTACTTC. The encoded protein is CASSYSRGGGGETQYF.

The chain links TRBV9 to TRBJ2-5; the match to TRBD2 covers 8 bases. Germline V CDR1 and CDR2: SGDLS, YYNGEE. The CDR3 contains 16 residues. V trimming: 0 bases; J trimming: 1 base; junction bases outside the gene matches: 5. This CDR3 reads CASSVGSGVIQETQYF. As DNA, the CDR3 is TGTGCCAGCAGCGTAGGTAGCGGGGTGATCCAAGAGACCCAGTACTTC.

Concerning this clone: A junction end diverges from the germline sequence, so it may reflect a read error. The same CDR3 also results from other DNA sequences found in this sample. V is TRBV29-1 and J is TRBJ1-2; no reliable D call. CDR3 length equals 11 residues. Germline CDR1 is SQVTM and CDR2 is ANQGSEA. CDR3: CSVVSGDGYTF. The CDR3 region has the DNA TGCAGCGTTGTATCCGGGGATGGCTACACTTTC.

The chain recombines TRBV5-1 with TRBJ1-3; tentatively, D is TRBD1 (6 bases). The CDR3 totals 15 residues. The germline V and J ends were trimmed by 4 bases and 0 bases, with 11 bases remaining between them. CDR1 SGHRS and CDR2 YFSETQ come from the germline V gene. CDR3 sequence reads: CASSISGDSGNTIYF. The CDR3 region has the DNA TGCGCCAGCAGCATATCAGGGGACTCTGGAAACACCATATATTTT.

V gene TRBV28 combines with J gene TRBJ2-7, with TRBD1 identical over 9 bases. Germline CDR1 is MDHEN and CDR2 is SYDVKM. Unmatched junction bases numbered 7, after V lost 6 bases and J lost 1 base. The CDR3 contains 15 residues. The CDR3 nucleotides are TGTGCCAGCAGCGTGGGGACAGGGACGTCCTACGAGCAGTACTTC. It specifies CASSVGTGTSYEQYF.

The chain is built from TRBV30 and TRBJ1-1; perhaps TRBD1 as D (5 bases). Between the trimmed V and J ends, which lost 4 bases and 2 bases, there was a span of 11 bases. Germline V gene sequence: CDR1 GTSNPN, CDR2 SVGIG (reference sequence). The CDR3 loop spans 13 amino acids. The CDR3 DNA sequence: TGTGCCTGGAAGGGGCCGCCTAACACTGAAGCTTTCTTT. As protein: CAWKGPPNTEAFF.

The chain carries TRBV6-5 and TRBJ1-6; 7 bases match TRBD1. CDR3 length equals 12 residues. The junction had 5 bases not matched to a gene; V was cut back by 6 bases and J by 12 bases. Germline V gene data show CDR1 as MNHEY and CDR2 as SVGAGI. The CDR3 coding sequence is TGTGCCAGCAGCTCGACAGGGCGACCCCTCCACTTT. Amino acid sequence: CASSSTGRPLHF.

The rearrangement joins TRBV7-9 to TRBJ2-1; 13 nucleotides line up with TRBD2. V trimming: 0 bases; J trimming: 10 bases; junction bases outside the gene matches: 9. Germline assignment: CDR1 SEHNR and CDR2 FQNEAQ (reference sequence). The CDR3 loop spans 17 amino acids. Here the CDR3 reads CASSLALTSGGAGEQFF. In DNA form, the CDR3 reads TGTGCCAGCAGCTTAGCCTTAACTAGCGGGGGGGCCGGCGAGCAGTTCTTC.

The chain combines TRBV12-5 with TRBJ1-5; no reliable D call. Trimming left V 6 bases short and J 4 bases short, with 19 bases between. The CDR3 covers 16 residues. The germline gives CDR1 LGHNT, CDR2 FRNRAP. The CDR3 nucleotides read TGTGCTAGTGGCAATTCGGGGTGGGAGGTGAATCAGCCCCAGCATTTT. It codes for CASGNSGWEVNQPQHF.

The V gene is TRBV5-6, the J gene TRBJ2-1, with 10 bases identical to TRBD1. The CDR3 is 16 amino acids. V shed 4 bases, J shed 8 bases, and the junction held 12 bases outside the gene matches. The germline CDR1 and CDR2 sequences are SGHDT and YYEEEE. The CDR3 region has the DNA TGTGCCAGCAGCACCCCTCGGACAGGGGGTAGTCATGAGCAGTTCTTC. Translated: CASSTPRTGGSHEQFF.

The chain couples TRBV5-1 to TRBJ2-1, with TRBD2 identical over 8 bases. Unmatched junction bases numbered 5, after V lost 0 bases and J lost 3 bases. The CDR3 covers 16 residues. Germline-derived CDR1 and CDR2 are SGHRS and YFSETQ. The CDR3 spells CASSLAPGLGYNEQFF. The CDR3 DNA follows: TGCGCCAGCAGCTTGGCTCCGGGACTAGGCTACAATGAGCAGTTCTTC.